Listed below are T cell receptor beta chains from one sample, sequenced in a study of OX40 agonist ivuxolimab in advanced cancers. Clones were read by immunoSEQ multiplex PCR, and TCRdb kept only the in-frame ones, dropping some. The sample lists under 20,000 clones, roughly 70% occurring once. Sequenced here: CD4+ or CD8+ T cells sorted from blood, sampled in a trial of the OX40 agonist ivuxolimab. These receptors were collected from an adult with an advanced solid tumor such as melanoma, head and neck, liver or kidney cancer. The CDR3 runs from the conserved cysteine through the conserved F or W. D genes are given only for firm matches. The size field is filled for only some rows; it gives once, few, many or a size class.

clone size	V gene	D gene	J gene	CDR3 protein	CDR3 DNA
.	TRBV18	.	TRBJ2-1	CASSPIGHLSSRTYNEQFF	TGTGCCAGCTCACCAATCGGCCATTTGTCGTCACGGACGTACAATGAGCAGTTCTTC
.	TRBV4-2	TRBD1	TRBJ1-1	CASSQGRTGATEAFF	TGTGCCAGCAGCCAAGGCCGGACAGGGGCGACTGAAGCTTTCTTT
few	TRBV5-5	TRBD1	TRBJ1-3	CASSLEHRDSFAGNTIYF	TGTGCCAGCAGCTTGGAACACCGGGACAGTTTCGCTGGAAACACCATATATTTT
.	TRBV7-6	.	TRBJ2-5	CASSAEGETQYF	TGTGCCAGCAGCGCAGAGGGAGAGACCCAGTACTTC
.	TRBV19	.	TRBJ1-1	CASSIGTNEAFF	TGTGCCAGTAGTATCGGGACAAATGAAGCTTTCTTT
.	TRBV10-1	TRBD2	TRBJ2-1	CASSEWTSGYNEQFF	TGCGCCAGCAGTGAGTGGACTAGCGGGTACAATGAGCAGTTCTTC
.	TRBV28	TRBD1	TRBJ2-1	CASNTKVLQGDNEQFF	TGTGCCAGCAATACTAAGGTCCTACAGGGGGACAATGAGCAGTTCTTC
.	TRBV7-4	.	TRBJ1-5	CASSLTSRAGPPYNQPQHF	TGTGCCAGCAGCTTAACTTCACGCGCCGGGCCTCCCTATAATCAGCCCCAGCATTTT
once	TRBV10-2	TRBD2	TRBJ2-1	CASSAASGREEEQFF	TGCGCCAGCAGTGCGGCAAGCGGGAGGGAGGAGGAGCAGTTCTTC
once	TRBV7-2	TRBD2	TRBJ2-1	CASSPPSGGTYNEQFF	TGTGCCAGCAGCCCACCTAGCGGGGGAACCTACAATGAGCAGTTCTTC
.	TRBV4-3	TRBD2	TRBJ2-1	CASSHGTSGRLTYNEQFF	TGCGCCAGCAGCCACGGGACTAGCGGGCGCCTGACCTACAATGAGCAGTTCTTC
few	TRBV5-8	TRBD1	TRBJ2-3	CASSLGQGITDTQYF	TGTGCCAGCAGCTTGGGACAGGGCATCACAGATACGCAGTATTTT
.	TRBV6-4	.	TRBJ2-3	CASSETTDTQYF	TGTGCCAGCAGTGAGACCACAGATACGCAGTATTTT
once	TRBV27	.	TRBJ2-1	CASSPTVRASSYNEQFF	TGTGCCAGCAGTCCCACAGTCAGGGCAAGCTCCTACAATGAGCAGTTCTTC
few	TRBV30	.	TRBJ2-1	CACYPFDNEQFF	TGTGCCTGCTATCCCTTTGACAATGAGCAGTTCTTC
.	TRBV28	.	TRBJ1-3	CASSLSDFGNTIYF	TGTGCCAGCAGTTTATCGGACTTCGGAAACACCATATATTTT
.	TRBV28	.	TRBJ2-7	CASSFIDSYEQYF	TGTGCCAGCAGTTTCATTGATTCCTACGAGCAGTACTTC
few	TRBV10-2	TRBD2	TRBJ2-7	CASSESAGGPWEQYF	TGCGCCAGCAGTGAGTCGGCGGGAGGGCCATGGGAGCAGTACTTC
.	TRBV5-4	.	TRBJ1-1	CASSLSTNTEAFF	TGTGCCAGCAGCTTGTCCACGAACACTGAAGCTTTCTTT
large	TRBV30	.	TRBJ1-4	CAWSEQGYEKLFF	TGTGCCTGGAGTGAACAGGGATATGAAAAACTGTTTTTT
.	TRBV4-3	.	TRBJ2-5	CASSDGETQYF	TGCGCCAGCAGCGACGGAGAGACCCAGTACTTC
.	TRBV28	.	TRBJ1-2	CASSLTGLSYGYTF	TGTGCCAGCAGTTTAACGGGTTTGAGCTATGGCTACACCTTC
.	TRBV10-1	.	TRBJ2-7	CASSDGAEQYF	TGCGCCAGCAGTGATGGGGCCGAGCAGTACTTC
.	TRBV27	.	TRBJ1-3	CATIGGDGTIYF	TGTGCCACTATAGGGGGGGACGGAACCATATATTTT
.	TRBV28	TRBD2	TRBJ2-3	CASRRGGTDTQYF	TGTGCCAGCAGGCGGGGGGGCACAGATACGCAGTATTTT
.	TRBV5-1	.	TRBJ1-4	CASSLLSTGKSKLFF	TGCGCCAGCAGCTTGCTAAGTACAGGTAAATCTAAACTGTTTTTT
.	TRBV2	.	TRBJ2-5	CASSDNQETQYF	TGTGCCAGCAGTGACAACCAAGAGACCCAGTACTTC
few	TRBV7-9	.	TRBJ2-1	CASSLAVADEQFF	TGTGCCAGCAGCTTAGCGGTTGCGGATGAGCAGTTCTTC
.	TRBV7-8	TRBD1	TRBJ1-2	CASSLEGTGVLYGYTF	TGTGCCAGCAGCTTAGAGGGGACAGGGGTGTTGTATGGCTACACCTTC
.	TRBV30	.	TRBJ2-1	CAWSYGRYNEQFF	TGTGCCTGGAGTTACGGGCGATACAATGAGCAGTTCTTC
.	TRBV28	TRBD2	TRBJ2-1	CASSASGSSGERFF	TGTGCCAGCTCCGCTAGCGGGAGTTCCGGTGAGCGGTTCTTC
.	TRBV9	.	TRBJ2-7	CASSPGGGSVYEQYF	TGTGCCAGCAGCCCTGGTGGAGGGTCCGTCTACGAGCAGTACTTC
.	TRBV4-2	TRBD1	TRBJ2-5	CASSPMDLTGGSETQYF	TGTGCCAGCAGCCCTATGGATCTTACAGGGGGGTCAGAGACCCAGTACTTC
medium-sized	TRBV6-1	.	TRBJ2-7	CASSEGVYYEQYF	TGTGCCAGCAGTGAGGGGGTCTACTACGAGCAGTACTTC
.	TRBV2	.	TRBJ2-7	CASSSSEITTREQYF	TGTGCCAGCAGTTCGTCAGAGATAACGACCCGCGAGCAGTACTTC
.	TRBV4-1	.	TRBJ2-2	CASSLLPVTGELFF	TGCGCCAGCAGCCTCCTACCAGTAACCGGGGAGCTGTTTTTT
.	TRBV6-1	.	TRBJ1-5	CVSSATGNQPQHF	TGTGTCAGCAGTGCGACAGGCAATCAGCCCCAGCATTTT
few	TRBV2	.	TRBJ2-7	CASKSGNPYEQYF	TGTGCCAGCAAATCGGGGAACCCCTACGAGCAGTACTTC
.	TRBV18	TRBD1	TRBJ1-3	CASSLTGGTGNTIYF	TGTGCCAGCTCACTGACAGGGGGAACTGGAAACACCATATATTTT
.	TRBV10-1	.	TRBJ1-1	CASSETPGPNTEAFF	TGCGCCAGCAGTGAGACCCCGGGCCCAAACACTGAAGCTTTCTTT
.	TRBV19	.	TRBJ1-2	CASKYGRAANYGYTF	TGTGCCAGTAAATATGGCCGTGCTGCTAACTATGGCTACACCTTC
medium-sized	TRBV5-1	.	TRBJ2-7	CASSFGGETYEQYF	TGCGCCAGCAGCTTCGGAGGGGAGACCTACGAGCAGTACTTC
.	TRBV27	TRBD2	TRBJ2-7	CASSGLAGTVDEQYF	TGTGCCAGCAGCGGCCTAGCGGGAACTGTCGACGAGCAGTACTTC
.	TRBV29-1	.	TRBJ2-2	CSVEPGTGELFF	TGCAGCGTTGAACCTGGCACCGGGGAGCTGTTTTTT
.	TRBV27	.	TRBJ2-7	CASSPSEQYF	TGTGCCAGCAGTCCCTCCGAGCAGTACTTC
.	TRBV4-3	.	TRBJ2-1	CASSQDARTSYNEQFF	TGCGCCAGCAGCCAAGATGCCAGGACCTCCTACAATGAGCAGTTCTTC
.	TRBV5-6	TRBD2	TRBJ2-5	CASSLVRTSGRSQETQYF	TGTGCCAGCAGCTTGGTTAGGACTAGCGGGAGGAGCCAAGAGACCCAGTACTTC
.	TRBV4-3	.	TRBJ1-1	CASSQDTGGNTEAFF	TGCGCCAGCAGCCAAGATACGGGGGGCAACACTGAAGCTTTCTTT
.	TRBV5-6	TRBD2	TRBJ2-1	CASTLSVVLAGYNEQFF	TGTGCCAGCACCCTTTCGGTGGTTCTAGCGGGTTACAATGAGCAGTTCTTC
.	TRBV19	TRBD1	TRBJ1-5	CASSMGTVSNQPQHF	TGTGCCAGTAGTATGGGGACAGTTAGCAATCAGCCCCAGCATTTT
.	TRBV6-1	TRBD1	TRBJ2-3	CASSEWTGAHTDTQYF	TGTGCCAGCAGTGAATGGACAGGGGCACACACAGATACGCAGTATTTT
.	TRBV27	TRBD2	TRBJ2-2	CASSLSSGSTGELFF	TGTGCCAGCAGTTTATCTAGCGGGAGCACCGGGGAGCTGTTTTTT
.	TRBV2	.	TRBJ1-1	CASSAGFRTEAFF	TGTGCCAGCAGTGCAGGGTTTCGGACTGAAGCTTTCTTT
few	TRBV28	.	TRBJ2-2	CASSLAAEPTGELFF	TGTGCCAGCAGTTTAGCAGCGGAGCCCACCGGGGAGCTGTTTTTT
.	TRBV19	.	TRBJ2-5	CASSISLSGQETQYF	TGTGCCAGTAGTATTAGCCTCAGTGGACAAGAGACCCAGTACTTC